The clone carrying this T cell receptor beta chain was seen only a few times. Antigen specificity is unknown. The length of the CDR3 is 16 residues. Per the germline V gene, CDR1 is SGHNT and CDR2 is YYREEE (reference sequence). Trimming took 0 bases from V and 6 from J, leaving 18 bases between them. Each patient relapsed following autologous stem cell transplantation, and prior brentuximab vedotin exposure differed. This entry belongs to a study of PD-1 blockade in classical Hodgkin lymphoma. Study-wide points: The baseline diversity of complete responders showed similarity to that of newly diagnosed patients.

TCRdb keeps only in-frame clones here, not all; method: immunoSEQ multiplex PCR. The table lists 15,000 or so clones, over 60% of them singletons. This sample comprised peripheral blood mononuclear cells (PBMCs), obtained at baseline. The receptor was derived from a human donor with classical Hodgkin lymphoma. The rearrangement links TRBV5-4 to TRBJ1-1; D might be TRBD1 (5 bases). The CDR3 protein is CASSLEDQGIFAEAFF. Written as DNA, the CDR3 is TGTGCCAGCAGCTTGGAGGACCAGGGAATCTTCGCTGAAGCTTTCTTT.